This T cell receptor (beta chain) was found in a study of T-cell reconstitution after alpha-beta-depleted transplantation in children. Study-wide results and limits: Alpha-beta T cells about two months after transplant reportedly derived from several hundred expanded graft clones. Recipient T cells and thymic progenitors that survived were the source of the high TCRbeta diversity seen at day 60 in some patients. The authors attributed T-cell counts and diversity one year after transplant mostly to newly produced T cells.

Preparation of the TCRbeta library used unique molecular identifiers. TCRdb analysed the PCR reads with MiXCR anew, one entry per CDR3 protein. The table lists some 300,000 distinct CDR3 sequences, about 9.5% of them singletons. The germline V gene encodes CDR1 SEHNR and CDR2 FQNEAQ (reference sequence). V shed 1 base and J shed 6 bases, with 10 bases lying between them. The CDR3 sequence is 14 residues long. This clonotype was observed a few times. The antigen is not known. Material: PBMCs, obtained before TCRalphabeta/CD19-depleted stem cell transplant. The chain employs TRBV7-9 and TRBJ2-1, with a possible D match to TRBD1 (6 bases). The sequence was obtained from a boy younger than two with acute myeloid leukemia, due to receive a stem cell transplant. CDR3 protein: CASSLVLTGNEQFF. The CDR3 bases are TGTGCCAGCAGCTTAGTCCTGACAGGCAATGAGCAGTTCTTC.